This T cell receptor (beta chain) was sequenced during a study of T cell repertoires in cytomegalovirus infection. TCRdb re-derived calls from the reads in MiXCR, one entry per CDR3 protein. The repertoire consists of 270,000 or so distinct CDR3 sequences, with approximately 15% occurring once and the leading ten covering around 47%. Trimming took 7 bases from V and 5 from J, leaving 17 bases between them. This CDR3 is 15 amino acids long. CDR1 is MDHEN and CDR2 is SYDVKM in the germline V gene. The V call is TRBV28, the J call TRBJ2-2; no definite D call. Sequencing was done on a sample of CD8+ T cells from PBMCs. This sequence was found in a human donor in good health (CMV status not recorded). Some clones in this sample may be carry-over from other donors' samples. DNA for the CDR3: TGTGCCAGCATTACTTTTAGTGAGTCTACCGGGGAGCTGTTTTTT. This codes for CASITFSESTGELFF. Filled out from reference TRBV28 and TRBJ2-2, the complete variable domain reads DVKVTQSSRYLVKRTGEKVFLECVQDMDHENMFWYRQDPGLGLRLIYFSYDVKMKEKGDIPEGYSVSREKKERFSLILESASTNQTSMYLCASITFSESTGELFFGEGSRLTVL.